The 29 T cell receptor beta chains below all came from one sample that was sequenced in a study of blood T cell repertoires in COVID-19. Sequencing was performed with immunoSEQ multiplex PCR; in TCRdb, only in-frame clones are kept and a portion is missing. This sample has more than 95,000 clones, with 70% to 90% found just once. The sequenced sample was peripheral blood. The receptors stem from a woman aged 45-65 years with acute or convalescent COVID-19.

The gene calls are TRBV19 and TRBJ1-5; D is unclear. Germline lookup yields CDR1 LNHDA and CDR2 SQIVND (reference sequence). V was trimmed by 3 bases and J by 0 bases, leaving 6 bases between them. This CDR3 spans 14 amino acids. The CDR3 DNA follows: TGTGCCAGTAGTATGCGCTCTAGCAATCAGCCCCAGCATTTT. It codes for CASSMRSSNQPQHF. The whole variable domain, filled in from reference TRBV19 and TRBJ1-5, reads DGGITQSPKYLFRKEGQNVTLSCEQNLNHDAMYWYRQDPGQGLRLIYYSQIVNDFQKGDIAEGYSVSREKKESFPLTVTSAQKNPTAFYLCASSMRSSNQPQHFGDGTRLSIL.

The gene calls are TRBV5-4 and TRBJ1-6; 8 bases line up with TRBD1. Germline loops: CDR1 SGHNT, CDR2 YYREEE (reference sequence). V lost 4 bases, J lost 6 bases, and 9 bases stayed unmatched. This CDR3 has 16 residues. CDR3 residues: CASSQRQGSANSPLHF. CDR3 DNA: TGTGCCAGCAGCCAACGACAGGGGAGCGCTAATTCACCCCTCCACTTT.

V is TRBV2 and J is TRBJ1-2, with D perhaps TRBD1 (6 bases). The ends were cut back, 6 bases at V and 2 bases at J, with 13 bases in the middle. Germline CDR1 SNHLY, CDR2 FYNNEI. This CDR3 region has 14 residues. The CDR3 nucleotides are TGTGCCAGCAGAGGGGACACATCCAACTATGGCTACACCTTC. Translation: CASRGDTSNYGYTF.

This chain connects TRBV29-1 to TRBJ2-1; D gene unclear. CDR3 length equals 12 residues. V was pared by 4 bases and J by 6 bases, with 10 bases between. Germline values: CDR1 SQVTM, CDR2 ANQGSEA. CDR3 DNA: TGCAGCGTTGGAGTGTCGGTCAATGAGCAGTTCTTC. It is translated as CSVGVSVNEQFF.

A remark on this clone: This specimen includes other DNA sequences encoding the same CDR3. The chain recombines TRBV5-1 with TRBJ2-1, with a tentative D call TRBD2 (6 bases). The ends were cut back, 3 bases at V and 1 base at J, with 14 bases in the middle. Per germline, CDR1 SGHRS and CDR2 YFSETQ. This CDR3 comprises 16 residues. The CDR3 here is CASSSAGSGSYNEQFF. The CDR3 DNA sequence: TGCGCCAGCAGCTCCGCGGGATCGGGGTCCTACAATGAGCAGTTCTTC. The full variable domain, in which reference TRBV5-1 and TRBJ2-1 provide the parts outside the CDR3, is KAGVTQTPRYLIKTRGQQVTLSCSPISGHRSVSWYQQTPGQGLQFLFEYFSETQRNKGNFPGRFSGRQFSNSRSEMNVSTLELGDSALYLCASSSAGSGSYNEQFFGPGTRLTVL.

The gene calls are TRBV24-1 and TRBJ2-1, with TRBD1 matching 8 bases. The CDR3 extends over 12 amino acids. Germline trimming cut 4 bases from V and 12 bases from J; bases unmatched to any gene: 4. Germline V gene data show CDR1 as KGHDR and CDR2 as SFDVKD. In DNA, the CDR3 is TGTGCCACCAGTGACCCCGGGACAGGGCAGTTCTTC. It translates to CATSDPGTGQFF.

The chain carries TRBV7-6 and TRBJ1-6, with D perhaps TRBD1 (5 bases). The germline V gene encodes CDR1 SGHVS and CDR2 FNYEAQ. V shed 5 bases and J shed 5 bases, with 13 bases lying between them. The CDR3 spans 15 residues. The CDR3: CASSSGTQNNSPLHF. As DNA, the CDR3 is TGTGCCAGCAGCAGTGGGACTCAAAATAATTCACCCCTCCACTTT.

The rearrangement uses TRBV27 and TRBJ2-5, with 7 nucleotides matching TRBD1. CDR1 and CDR2 from the germline V gene are MNHEY and SMNVEV (reference sequence). Trimming took 3 bases from V and 8 from J; bases not matched to a gene: 6. The CDR3 covers 13 residues. The CDR3 DNA follows: TGTGCCAGCAGTTTGAGGGCAGGGGGTACCCAGTACTTC. It translates to CASSLRAGGTQYF.

J is TRBJ1-1 and V is TRBV7-3, with TRBD1 matching over 8 bases. This CDR3 has 20 residues. V dropped 2 bases and J dropped 5; count of bases not matched to a gene: 22. Germline lookup yields CDR1 SGHTA and CDR2 FQGTGA. CDR3 sequence: CASSLFSRNRGERKRTEAFF. CDR3 DNA: TGTGCCAGCAGCTTATTTTCCCGAAACAGGGGGGAGAGGAAGAGGACTGAAGCTTTCTTT. The entire variable domain, with the rest obtained from reference TRBV7-3 and TRBJ1-1, is as follows: GAGVSQTPSNKVTEKGKYVELRCDPISGHTALYWYRQSLGQGPEFLIYFQGTGAADDSGLPNDRFFAVRPEGSVSTLKIQRTERGDSAVYLCASSLFSRNRGERKRTEAFFGQGTRLTVV.

V is TRBV5-4 and J is TRBJ2-1, with TRBD2 matching 9 bases. Per germline, CDR1 SGHNT and CDR2 YYREEE (reference sequence). This CDR3 region has 16 residues. After removal of 4 bases from V and 2 bases from J, the junction contained 7 bases not matched to a gene. The CDR3 coding sequence is TGTGCCAGCAGCCGTTCGGGCGGGGGGGCCTACAATGAGCAGTTCTTC. Translating it yields CASSRSGGGAYNEQFF.

The V call is TRBV12-3 or TRBV12-4, the J call TRBJ1-2; 8 positions agree with TRBD1. V lost 4 bases and J lost 6; bases outside the gene matches: 4. This CDR3 is 13 amino acids long. CDR3 in DNA: TGTGCCAGCAGTTCACAGGGGGGAAATGGCTACACCTTC. Its translation is CASSSQGGNGYTF.

The chain has TRBV18 and TRBJ1-1; a possible D gene is TRBD1 (6 bases). From germline, CDR1 is KGHSH and CDR2 LQKENI. The CDR3 consists of 14 residues. The ends were cut back, 4 bases at V and 2 bases at J, with 11 bases in the middle. The CDR3 nucleotides read TGTGCCAGCTCACAACGGACAGACAACACTGAAGCTTTCTTT. This sequence encodes CASSQRTDNTEAFF.

The rearrangement joins TRBV5-1 to TRBJ2-7, with D uncertain. Germline CDR1 reads SGHRS; CDR2 reads YFSETQ. The CDR3 is 14 residues long. V was pared by 0 bases and J by 2 bases, with 9 bases between. For the CDR3, the DNA is TGCGCCAGCAGCTTGGGTATTAGTCCCTACGAGCAGTACTTC. It is translated as CASSLGISPYEQYF.

This clone showed up just once. The chain recombines TRBV11-2 with TRBJ2-7; 9 bases map to TRBD1. The CDR3 is 16 residues long. The V gene's germline CDR1 is SGHAT and CDR2 FQNNGV. V lost 2 bases and J lost 6; bases outside the gene matches: 11. The CDR3 spells CASSLLSGTGRREQYF. In nucleotides, the CDR3 is TGTGCCAGCAGCTTACTGTCCGGGACAGGGAGGCGCGAGCAGTACTTC. The whole variable domain, filled in from reference TRBV11-2 and TRBJ2-7, reads EAGVAQSPRYKIIEKRQSVAFWCNPISGHATLYWYQQILGQGPKLLIQFQNNGVVDDSQLPKDRFSAERLKGVDSTLKIQPAKLEDSAVYLCASSLLSGTGRREQYFGPGTRLTVT.

The chain recombines TRBV30 with TRBJ2-7; TRBD2 agrees at 9 bases. This CDR3 comprises 13 residues. V dropped 7 bases and J dropped 4; count of bases not matched to a gene: 8. Germline CDR1 reads GTSNPN; CDR2 reads SVGIG (reference sequence). The CDR3 region has the DNA TGTGCCTACCTAGCGGGGAGTTTGTACGAGCAGTACTTC. It translates to CAYLAGSLYEQYF.

The CDR3 DNA sequence: TGTGCCAGCAGTGACGGGACAGGGGCTCACCATTCACCCCTCCACTTT. Translating it yields CASSDGTGAHHSPLHF. J is TRBJ1-6 and V is TRBV28; 10 bases fit TRBD1. The CDR3 is made up of 16 amino acids. Germline V lookup: CDR1 MDHEN, CDR2 SYDVKM. Unmatched junction bases numbered 9, after V lost 5 bases and J lost 8 bases.

This chain connects TRBV11-2 to TRBJ1-1; D uncertain. This CDR3 comprises 13 residues. Trimming took 5 bases from V and 1 from J, leaving 8 bases between them. The germline V gene has CDR1 SGHAT and CDR2 FQNNGV. The CDR3 loop reads CASSGLRNTEAFF. The CDR3 coding sequence is TGTGCCAGCAGCGGCCTCAGGAACACTGAAGCTTTCTTT.

The chain uses TRBV6-5 and TRBJ1-1, with TRBD1 as a possible D gene (5 bases). This CDR3 comprises 13 residues. Per the germline V gene, CDR1 is MNHEY and CDR2 is SVGAGI. V was clipped by 7 bases and J by 5 bases, with 14 bases between them. CDR3 in DNA: TGTGCCAGCACCGACGGGGGTACGACTGAAGCTTTCTTT. Translating gives CASTDGGTTEAFF.

This chain links TRBV4-2 with TRBJ1-2; D is possibly TRBD1 (6 bases). CDR3 length: 16 amino acids. Trimming shortened V by 3 bases and J by 4 bases, and 18 bases separated the two germline ends. CDR1 is LGHNA and CDR2 is YNFKEQ in the germline V gene. CDR3 DNA: TGTGCCAGCAGCCAGATTGGGGGGGGCAAAGGCTATGGCTACACCTTC. Translated, it gives CASSQIGGGKGYGYTF.

J is TRBJ2-3 and V is TRBV7-9; D is perhaps TRBD2 (6 bases). Germline values: CDR1 SEHNR, CDR2 FQNEAQ (reference sequence). The CDR3 is 16 amino acids. V was pared by 5 bases and J by 2 bases, with 17 bases between. This CDR3 reads CASSGFGGRFTDTQYF. The CDR3 region has the DNA TGTGCCAGCAGCGGTTTCGGAGGGAGGTTCACAGATACGCAGTATTTT.

The chain joins TRBV6-5 to TRBJ1-5; the D is unclear. CDR1 is MNHEY, CDR2 SVGAGI, per germline. Trimming cost V 10 bases and J 5 bases, with 21 bases left between them. The CDR3 runs to 15 residues. In DNA form, the CDR3 reads TGTGCCACCTCCCGCGGCAGGAGGGTTGATCAGCCCCAGCATTTT. Translating gives CATSRGRRVDQPQHF.

The genes are TRBV11-2 and TRBJ2-7, with D possibly being TRBD1 (5 bases). Per the germline V gene, CDR1 is SGHAT and CDR2 is FQNNGV. This CDR3 is built from 14 residues. Trimming removed 1 base from V and 2 bases from J, with 9 bases in between. DNA for the CDR3: TGTGCCAGCAGCTTAGCCAGGGTACCCTACGAGCAGTACTTC. This encodes CASSLARVPYEQYF.

There are a few counts of this clone. The CDR3 coding sequence is TGCGCCAGCAGAGGACAGGGACTATTTGAAAAACTGTTTTTT. Translated, it gives CASRGQGLFEKLFF. This chain joins TRBV10-2 and TRBJ1-4, with TRBD1 matching 8 bases. The CDR3 length is 14 residues. The V segment lost 6 bases and the J segment 7 bases; nucleotides outside the gene matches: 7. Germline V gives CDR1 WSHSY, CDR2 SAAADI.

The CDR3 loop reads CASSQDQAGGPNEQFF. CDR3 DNA: TGCGCCAGCAGCCAAGATCAAGCGGGAGGACCCAATGAGCAGTTCTTC. This chain links TRBV4-1 with TRBJ2-1; 9 bases fit TRBD2. The CDR3 extends over 16 amino acids. CDR1 and CDR2 (germline): MGHRA, YSYEKL. With V trimmed by 0 bases and J by 6 bases, 6 bases remained unmatched.

This clone showed up just a few times. The chain couples TRBV15 to TRBJ1-5; D not resolved. CDR1 is LNHNV and CDR2 is YYDKDF in the germline V gene (reference sequence). V was pared by 1 base and J by 2 bases, with 9 bases between. The CDR3 spans 15 residues. CDR3: CATSRAPGGNQPQHF. For the CDR3, the DNA is TGTGCCACCAGCAGAGCACCCGGGGGCAATCAGCCCCAGCATTTT.

The J gene is TRBJ2-7, the V gene TRBV30; 7 nucleotides align to TRBD2. Germline V gene data show CDR1 as GTSNPN and CDR2 as SVGIG (reference sequence). CDR3 length equals 17 residues. V lost 0 bases, J lost 3 bases, and 14 bases stayed unmatched. CDR3 DNA: TGTGCCTGGAGTGTAAGGCTAGCGGAAGTTTCCCTCTACGAGCAGTACTTC. This codes for CAWSVRLAEVSLYEQYF.

About this clone: The same CDR3 arises from other DNA sequences in this sample as well. The chain couples TRBV27 to TRBJ1-2; 7 bases are a match to TRBD1. This CDR3 has 14 amino acids. Trimming at V came to 2 bases and at J to 4 bases, leaving 4 bases not matched to a gene. The germline V gene has CDR1 MNHEY and CDR2 SMNVEV (reference sequence). CDR3 region: CASSLGGQPYGYTF. In DNA, the CDR3 is TGTGCCAGCAGTTTAGGGGGACAGCCCTATGGCTACACCTTC.

The J gene is TRBJ1-1, the V gene TRBV7-9; D is unresolved. The CDR3 runs 14 residues. Per germline, CDR1 SEHNR and CDR2 FQNEAQ (reference sequence). V lost 2 bases and J 1 base, leaving 8 bases between the germline ends. DNA of the CDR3: TGTGCCAGCAGCTTATTACAGAAGAACACTGAAGCTTTCTTT. Translated, it gives CASSLLQKNTEAFF.

The CDR3 region has the DNA TGTGCCAGCAGCTGGACAGGAGGTACTGAAGCTTTCTTT. Residues: CASSWTGGTEAFF. J is TRBJ1-1 and V is TRBV5-5, with TRBD1 matching over 7 bases. The CDR3 runs to 13 residues. The germline V gene has CDR1 SGHKS and CDR2 YYEKEE (reference sequence). The ends lost 3 bases at V and 5 bases at J; junction bases unmatched: 4. Full variable domain (rest looked up from reference TRBV5-5 and TRBJ1-1): DAGVTQSPTHLIKTRGQQVTLRCSPISGHKSVSWYQQVLGQGPQFIFQYYEKEERGRGNFPDRFSARQFPNYSSELNVNALLLGDSALYLCASSWTGGTEAFFGQGTRLTVV.